The entry that follows covers one T cell receptor beta chain sequence. The clone's antigen remains unknown. No much larger clonotype is one base removed from it; base qualities were not supplied. Trimming removed 4 bases from V and 0 bases from J; the gene matches leave 8 bases unexplained. The CDR3 has 17 amino acids, counting the end cysteine and phenylalanine. Only the CDR3 region is kept as DNA, spanning 51 bases read in frame from base 1. In the germline V gene, CDR1 corresponds to MNHNS and CDR2 to SASEGT. These data come from a study of T cell changes during pregnancy in multiple sclerosis (dated by TCRdb to about 2019). Turning to the overall study: The study examined how the T cell repertoire changed over the course of pregnancy in women with multiple sclerosis.

Library prep was done by the immunoSEQ multiplex PCR assay. The table was pulled from immuneACCESS by TCRdb, which kept in-frame rearrangements only. Such tables lose some clones; where checked, under half of the loss comes from unresolved V genes, and the rest has no known cause. In this sample the table shows over 45,000 clones, 91% of which occur a single time. Jointly, the top ten make up around 8.6% of the sample. This specimen was CD8+ T cells from peripheral blood mononuclear cells, taken after pregnancy. The chain joins TRBV6-1 to TRBJ1-3; TRBD1 agrees with 8 junctional bases. The receptor comes from a female donor with multiple sclerosis, enrolled in a pregnancy study. The DNA sequence is as follows: TGTGCCAGCAGTGCCAGACAGGGGTACGACTCTGGAAACACCATATATTTT. The resulting protein is CASSARQGYDSGNTIYF.